This TCR beta chain originates from a study of T cell repertoires in cytomegalovirus infection. Study in general: Carrying CMV and the relevant HLA type showed in public TCR beta signatures. Whole-study results and caveats: Clonotypes of TCR beta that were HLA-C-restricted and CMV-specific dominated the ex vivo response. Frequencies of public TCR beta families were cumulated, and this identified carriers of CMV plus the relevant HLA.

The CDR3 has 14 residues. Germline loops: CDR1 SGHVS, CDR2 FNYEAQ. The ends were cut back, 5 bases at V and 3 bases at J, with 13 bases in the middle. Points on this clonotype: Its target is not known.

TCRdb called the reads again in MiXCR, with one record for every CDR3 protein. Among roughly 640,000 distinct CDR3 sequences, less than 25% were seen once, and the ten largest hold around 7.6%. The chain recombines TRBV7-6 with TRBJ1-2, with D tentatively TRBD1 (6 bases). The sample comprised CD8+ T cells from PBMCs. The TCR originated in a human donor in good health (CMV status not recorded). Some clones in this sample may be carry-over from other donors' samples. The CDR3 loop reads CASSGDNLYYGYTF. In DNA, the CDR3 is TGTGCCAGCAGCGGGGACAATCTATACTATGGCTACACCTTC.